The 12 T cell receptor beta chains given below trace back to one sample, sequenced in a study of blood T cells in healthy people across ages. A sample-barcoded 5' primer and a J-beta primer mix were used in a second PCR of about 7 to 11 cycles. TCRdb fed the 5' RACE reads into MiXCR, producing one record per CDR3 protein. The data show about 670,000 distinct CDR3 sequences, 35% to 50% seen once. Material: blood. All receptors come from an elderly man in good health.

This chain uses TRBV11-2 with TRBJ2-3; 9 bases fit TRBD1. Germline-derived CDR1 and CDR2 are SGHAT and FQNNGV. Trimming took 2 bases from V and 3 from J; bases not matched to a gene: 12. The CDR3 spans 18 residues. The CDR3 DNA sequence: TGTGCCAGCAGCTTACGGTCGGGACAGGGTCTTAGAACAGATACGCAGTATTTT. Translation gives CASSLRSGQGLRTDTQYF.

This clonotype was counted a few times. The chain's CDR3 is CASTRLANLQYF. The CDR3 DNA follows: TGTGCCAGTACCCGACTAGCGAACTTACAGTATTTT. The V and J genes are TRBV2 and TRBJ2-3, with 8 bases lining up with TRBD2. The CDR3 is made up of 12 amino acids. Germline CDR1 is SNHLY and CDR2 is FYNNEI. J lost 12 bases, V lost 9 bases, and 11 bases had no gene match.

This clonotype was found a few times. This sequence joins TRBV4-2 and TRBJ2-1; no clear D gene. The length of the CDR3 is 14 residues. The ends were cut back, 1 base at V and 3 bases at J, with 7 bases in the middle. Per germline, CDR1 LGHNA and CDR2 YNFKEQ. CDR3 region: CASSQGSVYNEQFF. The CDR3 bases are TGTGCCAGCAGCCAAGGTTCAGTCTACAATGAGCAGTTCTTC.

This clonotype has more than one count but fewer than ten. This chain joins TRBV6-1 and TRBJ2-1, with 8 bases lining up with TRBD1. The germline V gene has CDR1 MNHNS and CDR2 SASEGT. CDR3 length: 13 amino acids. The V and J ends lost 8 bases and 4 bases, in that order; junction bases with no gene match: 4. CDR3 residues: CASQQGGYNEQFF. The CDR3 DNA reads as TGTGCCAGCCAACAGGGGGGATACAATGAGCAGTTCTTC.

There are many counts of this clonotype. With a much larger clone just one base away, this may be a read error. V gene TRBV7-2 combines with J gene TRBJ2-5, with 8 bases that match TRBD1. Trimming removed 5 bases from V and 3 bases from J; junction bases left unmatched: 5. This CDR3 spans 14 amino acids. Germline V gives CDR1 SGHTA, CDR2 FQGNSA. The CDR3 loop is CASSVVQGEETQYF. CDR3 sequence (DNA): TGTGCCAGCAGCGTAGTACAGGGGGAAGAGACCCAGTACTTC.

The chain uses TRBV6-2 or TRBV6-3 and TRBJ1-5; TRBD1 might be the D (6 bases). The CDR3 is 15 amino acids. V was cut by 6 bases and J by 0 bases, with 12 bases left in between. CDR1 MNHEY and CDR2 SVGEGT come from the germline V gene. In DNA, the CDR3 is TGTGCCAGCAGGCAACAGGGACCTAGCAATCAGCCCCAGCATTTT. Translation: CASRQQGPSNQPQHF.

The table lists this clonotype with a count of one. The gene calls are TRBV11-3 and TRBJ2-1; D is ambiguous. CDR3 length: 16 residues. Trimming left V 1 base short and J 0 bases short, with 10 bases between. CDR1 and CDR2 from the germline V gene are SGHNT and YENEEA. The DNA of the CDR3 is TGTGCCAGCAGCTTAGCGAGTGTTAGCTCCTACAATGAGCAGTTCTTC. Residues: CASSLASVSSYNEQFF.

The rearrangement joins TRBV29-1 to TRBJ2-5; weak D call: TRBD1 (6 bases). Trimming left V 2 bases short and J 5 bases short, with 12 bases between. The CDR3 is made up of 13 amino acids. The germline CDR1 and CDR2 sequences are SQVTM and ANQGSEA. Here the CDR3 reads CSVEQGIRETQYF. CDR3 coding DNA: TGCAGCGTTGAACAGGGGATAAGGGAGACCCAGTACTTC.

This clonotype was seen at least ten times. The V and J genes are TRBV7-9 and TRBJ2-5, with TRBD2 identical over 8 bases. The CDR3 spans 14 residues. Germline values: CDR1 SEHNR, CDR2 FQNEAQ (reference sequence). Trimming cost V 0 bases and J 5 bases; bases outside gene matches: 2. CDR3 in DNA: TGTGCCAGCAGCTTAGCCAGCGGGAGTGAGACCCAGTACTTC. Its protein product is CASSLASGSETQYF.

This clonotype was recorded at least ten times. The chain joins TRBV5-1 to TRBJ2-7; the match to TRBD2 covers 7 bases. Germline CDR1 is SGHRS and CDR2 is YFSETQ. After removal of 3 bases from V and 5 bases from J, the junction contained 8 bases not matched to a gene. CDR3 length: 14 residues. The CDR3 DNA reads as TGCGCCAGCAGCTGGGGGGGAACGGGAAACGAGCAGTACTTC. Translated: CASSWGGTGNEQYF.

The V gene is TRBV6-2 or TRBV6-3, the J gene TRBJ2-3; the match to TRBD1 covers 9 bases. CDR1 and CDR2 (germline): MNHEY, SVGEGT. CDR3 length: 16 residues. J was trimmed by 1 base and V by 2 bases; bases with no gene match: 4. For the CDR3, the DNA is TGTGCCAGCAGTTACGAGACAGGGGGGGGCACAGATACGCAGTATTTT. Its translation: CASSYETGGGTDTQYF.

In this sample, this clonotype turned up a few times. The chain combines TRBV11-2 with TRBJ1-3; D unresolved. The V gene's germline CDR1 is SGHAT and CDR2 FQNNGV. The CDR3 consists of 12 residues. Trimming took off 3 bases at V and 5 bases at J, with 5 bases between the two ends. CDR3 region: CASSLTRNTIYF. CDR3 DNA: TGTGCCAGCAGCTTGACTAGAAACACCATATATTTT.